The 24 T cell receptor beta chains listed next were all sequenced from one sample in a study of siplizumab effects on memory and regulatory T cells. This table comes from immunoSEQ multiplex PCR, and its TCRdb copy is limited to in-frame clones, with some not included. The repertoire includes 97,000 or so clones, around nine tenths of them detected once, and more than 0.95% sits in the top ten. Sequences were obtained from CD4+ T cells sorted from blood. The receptor set was obtained from a human donor in good health.

The chain combines TRBV6-1 with TRBJ2-3; a weak D match, TRBD2 (6 bases). The V end was cut by 4 bases, the J end by 3 bases, with 20 bases between. The germline V gene encodes CDR1 MNHNS and CDR2 SASEGT. This CDR3 contains 17 residues. CDR3 nucleotides: TGTGCCAGCAGTGTTGGGTTACGGCGGGAACGGACAGATACGCAGTATTTT. Its protein product is CASSVGLRRERTDTQYF.

The chain joins TRBV7-3 to TRBJ2-3, with D perhaps assigned TRBD1 or TRBD2 (6 bases each). Germline V CDR1 and CDR2: SGHTA, FQGTGA. This CDR3 has 13 residues. The ends were cut back, 5 bases at V and 6 bases at J, with 12 bases in the middle. The CDR3 region is CASSPTGADTQYF. CDR3 sequence (DNA): TGTGCCAGCAGCCCAACGGGGGCGGATACGCAGTATTTT.

The chain couples TRBV5-1 to TRBJ2-3; 7 nucleotides agree with TRBD1. The CDR3 runs 15 residues. Germline trimming cut 6 bases from V and 1 base from J; bases unmatched to any gene: 8. Germline values: CDR1 SGHRS, CDR2 YFSETQ. The CDR3 sequence is CASNPRDSGTDTQYF. Written as DNA, the CDR3 is TGCGCCAGCAACCCCCGGGACAGTGGCACAGATACGCAGTATTTT.

This chain joins TRBV11-2 and TRBJ2-2; no definite D call. The CDR3 length is 12 residues. The V and J ends lost 0 bases and 9 bases respectively, with 5 bases between them. CDR1 SGHAT and CDR2 FQNNGV come from the germline V gene. The CDR3 DNA reads TGTGCCAGCAGCTTAGAGTCTAGGGAGCTGTTTTTT. Translation: CASSLESRELFF.

The chain joins TRBV7-3 to TRBJ2-2; D may be TRBD1 or TRBD2 (6 bases each). Trimming pared 4 bases from V and 3 bases from J, leaving 21 bases between. The length of the CDR3 is 18 residues. Germline V gene data show CDR1 as SGHTA and CDR2 as FQGTGA. The CDR3 is CASSSGLGGRRDTGELFF. The CDR3 DNA is TGTGCCAGCAGCTCCGGTTTAGGGGGGAGAAGGGACACCGGGGAGCTGTTTTTT.

The chain joins TRBV4-1 to TRBJ1-5, with D tentatively TRBD1 (6 bases). The CDR3 runs to 15 residues. The V end lost 4 bases, the J end lost 3 bases, and 13 bases lay between the germline ends. Germline loops: CDR1 MGHRA, CDR2 YSYEKL. CDR3 DNA sequence: TGCGCCAGCAGCCGCCCAGGGGTAGACAATCAGCCCCAGCATTTT. Translating it yields CASSRPGVDNQPQHF.

This chain joins TRBV11-3 and TRBJ2-2; possibly TRBD2 for D (6 bases). The CDR3 spans 15 residues. CDR1 and CDR2 (germline): SGHNT, YENEEA. Trimming took 3 bases from V and 1 from J, leaving 9 bases between them. The CDR3 here is CASSFGRGNTGELFF. CDR3 sequence (DNA): TGTGCCAGCAGCTTCGGGCGGGGGAACACCGGGGAGCTGTTTTTT.

This rearrangement joins TRBV28 to TRBJ1-3; the match to TRBD1 covers 7 bases. CDR3 length: 16 residues. The ends lost 3 bases at V and 0 bases at J; junction bases unmatched: 5. Per germline, CDR1 MDHEN and CDR2 SYDVKM. In DNA form, the CDR3 reads TGTGCCAGCAGTTTGGGACAGCAAAGCTCTGGAAACACCATATATTTT. The encoded protein is CASSLGQQSSGNTIYF.

This chain connects TRBV7-3 to TRBJ2-1; 7 nucleotides match TRBD1. Germline CDR1 SGHTA, CDR2 FQGTGA. V dropped 5 bases and J dropped 8; count of bases not matched to a gene: 9. This CDR3 region has 14 residues. CDR3 DNA sequence: TGTGCCAGCAGCCCCCAGACAGGGTTCGATGAGCAGTTCTTC. Amino acids: CASSPQTGFDEQFF.

The V call is TRBV4-1, the J call TRBJ1-5; no clear D gene. CDR1 is MGHRA and CDR2 is YSYEKL in the germline V gene. The V end lost 1 base, the J end lost 3 bases, and 13 bases lay between the germline ends. CDR3 length: 16 amino acids. CDR3 nucleotides: TGCGCCAGCAGCCAAGGGAGAGAACTAACCAATCAGCCCCAGCATTTT. Encoded protein: CASSQGRELTNQPQHF.

The gene calls are TRBV15 and TRBJ2-7; TRBD1 is a possible D gene (6 bases). The CDR3 is made up of 17 amino acids. The V gene's germline CDR1 is LNHNV and CDR2 YYDKDF (reference sequence). Trimming shortened V by 0 bases and J by 4 bases, and 19 bases separated the two germline ends. CDR3 nucleotide sequence: TGTGCCACCAGCAGAGATCCGTTCCAGGGGAAGTTGTACGAGCAGTACTTC. Encoded protein: CATSRDPFQGKLYEQYF.

The rearrangement links TRBV5-6 to TRBJ2-7, with 8 bases aligning to TRBD2. J lost 4 bases, V lost 0 bases, and 6 bases had no gene match. CDR3 length: 15 amino acids. The germline gives CDR1 SGHDT, CDR2 YYEEEE. CDR3 bases: TGTGCCAGCAGCTTGGGGGAACTAGCGGCTTACGAGCAGTACTTC. This sequence encodes CASSLGELAAYEQYF.

The V and J genes are TRBV18 and TRBJ2-5, with TRBD2 as a possible D gene (5 bases). The V end lost 3 bases, the J end lost 2 bases, and 16 bases lay between the germline ends. The germline CDR1 and CDR2 sequences are KGHSH and LQKENI. The CDR3 covers 16 residues. The CDR3 DNA sequence: TGTGCCAGCTCACCCCAACCTTCACTAGATCAAGAGACCCAGTACTTC. The encoded protein is CASSPQPSLDQETQYF.

The CDR3 spells CASSLADRASPLHF. As DNA, the CDR3 is TGCGCCAGCAGCTTGGCCGACAGGGCTTCACCCCTCCACTTT. The rearrangement joins TRBV5-1 to TRBJ1-6, with 7 bases that match TRBD1. Germline CDR1 SGHRS, CDR2 YFSETQ. Losses at the gene ends were 0 bases for V and 9 bases for J; bases not matched to a gene: 3. The CDR3 runs 14 residues.

The J gene is TRBJ1-4, the V gene TRBV28, with 7 bases fitting TRBD1. CDR3 length equals 12 residues. Germline values: CDR1 MDHEN, CDR2 SYDVKM. With V trimmed by 2 bases and J by 11 bases, 2 bases remained unmatched. The CDR3 nucleotides are TGTGCCAGCAGTTTACAGACAGGGAAACTGTTTTTT. Protein: CASSLQTGKLFF.

The CDR3 sequence: CASSVLYRVLKGYSPLHF. The CDR3 DNA is TGTGCCAGCAGTGTCCTTTACAGGGTGCTGAAGGGTTATTCACCCCTCCACTTT. This chain joins TRBV6-1 and TRBJ1-6; a possible D gene is TRBD1 (6 bases). V was cut by 4 bases and J by 8 bases, with 24 bases left in between. CDR3 length equals 18 residues. CDR1 and CDR2 (germline): MNHNS, SASEGT.

The CDR3 is CASLRRTGAGELFF. CDR3 DNA: TGTGCCAGCTTAAGGAGGACAGGGGCCGGGGAGCTGTTTTTT. J is TRBJ2-2 and V is TRBV28; 9 nucleotides match TRBD1. Trimming cost V 8 bases and J 6 bases; bases outside gene matches: 7. In germline, CDR1 is MDHEN, CDR2 SYDVKM. This CDR3 contains 14 residues.

The rearrangement uses TRBV6-5 and TRBJ1-3, with unresolved D. The germline CDR1 and CDR2 sequences are MNHEY and SVGAGI. Trimming took off 2 bases at V and 7 bases at J, with 3 bases between the two ends. The CDR3 consists of 11 residues. The CDR3, as DNA: TGTGCCAGCAGTTACCGGAACACCATATATTTT. Protein sequence: CASSYRNTIYF.

This clone was found a few times. The chain links TRBV7-3 to TRBJ1-1; the match to TRBD1 covers 8 bases. Trimming at V came to 5 bases and at J to 1 base, leaving 6 bases not matched to a gene. Germline CDR1 and CDR2: SGHTA and FQGTGA. The CDR3 loop spans 15 amino acids. Here the CDR3 reads CASSPMTGENTEAFF. CDR3 sequence (DNA): TGTGCCAGCAGCCCCATGACAGGGGAGAACACTGAAGCTTTCTTT.

The chain recombines TRBV27 with TRBJ2-1, with 8 positions matching TRBD1. CDR1 MNHEY and CDR2 SMNVEV come from the germline V gene (reference sequence). This CDR3 contains 13 residues. The V segment lost 6 bases and the J segment 10 bases; nucleotides outside the gene matches: 8. The CDR3 DNA sequence: TGTGCCAGCAGAGGACAGGGAGTAGGAGAGCAGTTCTTC. This codes for CASRGQGVGEQFF.

This chain joins TRBV18 and TRBJ1-1, with 11 nucleotides matching TRBD1. In germline, CDR1 is KGHSH, CDR2 LQKENI. V dropped 6 bases and J dropped 2; count of bases not matched to a gene: 5. The CDR3 covers 15 residues. CDR3: CASSTGTGGNTEAFF. In DNA, the CDR3 is TGTGCCAGCTCCACCGGGACAGGGGGAAACACTGAAGCTTTCTTT.

This chain connects TRBV27 to TRBJ2-7, with 9 bases aligning to TRBD1. After removal of 5 bases from V and 3 bases from J, the junction contained 5 bases not matched to a gene. Germline V gene lookup returns CDR1 MNHEY and CDR2 SMNVEV (reference sequence). The CDR3 covers 14 residues. CDR3 protein: CASSRDRVNYEQYF. In DNA form, the CDR3 reads TGTGCCAGCAGTCGGGACAGGGTAAACTACGAGCAGTACTTC.

This clone showed up just a few times. The V and J genes are TRBV25-1 and TRBJ1-1; maybe TRBD1 (5 bases). The germline V and J ends were trimmed by 3 bases and 11 bases, with 10 bases remaining between them. CDR1 and CDR2 from the germline V gene are MGHDK and SYGVNS. This CDR3 contains 11 residues. Written as DNA, the CDR3 is TGTGCCAGCAGTGAGAGGGGCGCGGCTTTCTTT. Amino acids: CASSERGAAFF.

This sequence joins TRBV19 and TRBJ1-5; D call uncertain. The CDR3 covers 17 residues. With 0 bases removed from V and 4 bases from J, the gap between germline ends came to 16 bases. Germline assignment: CDR1 LNHDA and CDR2 SQIVND (reference sequence). CDR3 DNA: TGTGCCAGTAGTATAGATACTCCACAGCGGTCAAATCAGCCCCAGCATTTT. It encodes CASSIDTPQRSNQPQHF.